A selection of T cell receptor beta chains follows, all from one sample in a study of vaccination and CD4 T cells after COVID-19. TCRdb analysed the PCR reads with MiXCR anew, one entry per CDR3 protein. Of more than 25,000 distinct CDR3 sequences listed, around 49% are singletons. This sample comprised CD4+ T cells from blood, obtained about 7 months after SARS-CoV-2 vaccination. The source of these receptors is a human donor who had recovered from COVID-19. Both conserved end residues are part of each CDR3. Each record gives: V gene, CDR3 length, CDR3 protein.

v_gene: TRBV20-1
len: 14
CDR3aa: CSARGGSSYNEQFF

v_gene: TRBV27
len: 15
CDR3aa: CASSPPRRWEYEQYF

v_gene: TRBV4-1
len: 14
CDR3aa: CASSQAGGSYEQYF

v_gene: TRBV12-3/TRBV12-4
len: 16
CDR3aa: CASSSLQGAFNSPLHF

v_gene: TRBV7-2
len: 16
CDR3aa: CASSLEATSPQETQYF

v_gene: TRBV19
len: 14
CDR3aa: CASQIAGGPSEQFF

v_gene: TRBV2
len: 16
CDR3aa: CASTMLRAPSTDTQYF

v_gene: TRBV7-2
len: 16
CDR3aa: CASSLASGSRADTQYF

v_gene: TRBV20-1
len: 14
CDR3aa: CSASTTRLADTQYF

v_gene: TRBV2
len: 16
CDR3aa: CASRGSGPASTDTQYF

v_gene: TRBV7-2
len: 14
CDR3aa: CASSFMSGTDTQYF

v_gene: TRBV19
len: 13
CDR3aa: CASSDRVGQPQHF

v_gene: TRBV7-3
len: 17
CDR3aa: CASSLSSSVGAQETQYF

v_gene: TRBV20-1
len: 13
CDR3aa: CSAMRYSNQPQHF

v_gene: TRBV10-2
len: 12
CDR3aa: CASNTARQPQHF

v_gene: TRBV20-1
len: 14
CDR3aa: CSASGGKIRDTQYF

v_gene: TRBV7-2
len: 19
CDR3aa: CASSLGRGQINHSNQPQHF

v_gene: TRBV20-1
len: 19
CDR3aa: CSAQVAGGPIFHIYNEQFF

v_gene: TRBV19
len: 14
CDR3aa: CASTQGIGNQPQHF

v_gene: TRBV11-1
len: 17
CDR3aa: CASSSVTSGRLRETQYF

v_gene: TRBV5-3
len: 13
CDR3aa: CARSFDSADTQYF

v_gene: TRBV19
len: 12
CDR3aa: CASITDSYGYTF

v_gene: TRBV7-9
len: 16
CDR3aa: CASSLTPPGSTGELFF

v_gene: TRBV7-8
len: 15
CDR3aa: CASSPGSSYNSPLHF

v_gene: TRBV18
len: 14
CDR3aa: CASSREGYNYGYTF

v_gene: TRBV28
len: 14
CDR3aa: CASSLSQTNQPQHF

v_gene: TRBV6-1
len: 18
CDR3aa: CASSRGLAGGPLADTQYF

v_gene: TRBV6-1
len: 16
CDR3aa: CASAKQGVGAKNIQYF

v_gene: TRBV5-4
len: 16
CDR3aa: CASSQEGQGGADTQYF

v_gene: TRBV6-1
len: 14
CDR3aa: CASSPGDRDSPLHF

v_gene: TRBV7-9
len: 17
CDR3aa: CASSLWYHPEVDSPLHF

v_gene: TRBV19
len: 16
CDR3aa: CASSIQVGSGANVLTF

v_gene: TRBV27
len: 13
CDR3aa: CASSLFPDYGYTF

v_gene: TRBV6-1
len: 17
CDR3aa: CASTNGQGEGETGELFF

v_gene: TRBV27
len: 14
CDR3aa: CASSFAGVGTEAFF

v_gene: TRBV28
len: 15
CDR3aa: CASSSRAGSPYEQYF

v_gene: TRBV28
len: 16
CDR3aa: CASSSGAVGRADTQYF

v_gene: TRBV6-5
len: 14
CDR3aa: CASSLGLPQDEQYF

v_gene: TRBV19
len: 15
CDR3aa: CASSNPTGGHQPQHF

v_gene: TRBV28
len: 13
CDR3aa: CASLTRGSQPQHF

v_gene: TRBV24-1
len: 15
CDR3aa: CATSDLTLGGETQYF

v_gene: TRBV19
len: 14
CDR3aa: CASSIVARRGEQYF

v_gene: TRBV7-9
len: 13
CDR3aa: CASSSPGTDTQYF

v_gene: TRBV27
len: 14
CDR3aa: CASRDTLSNRPQHF

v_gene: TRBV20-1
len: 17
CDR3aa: CSARGGLGTSATDTQYF

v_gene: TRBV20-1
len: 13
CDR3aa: CSARGRVAYEQYF

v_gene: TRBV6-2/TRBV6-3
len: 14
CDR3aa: CASSYGAGLLTQYF

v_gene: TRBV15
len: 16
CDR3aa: CATSREIRGGPDTQYF

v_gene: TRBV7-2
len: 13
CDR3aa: CASSYGFQETQYF

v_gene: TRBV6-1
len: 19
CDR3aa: CASSRKRQGALLTQETQYF

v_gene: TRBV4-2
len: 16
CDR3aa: CASSQVGGSNNQPQHF